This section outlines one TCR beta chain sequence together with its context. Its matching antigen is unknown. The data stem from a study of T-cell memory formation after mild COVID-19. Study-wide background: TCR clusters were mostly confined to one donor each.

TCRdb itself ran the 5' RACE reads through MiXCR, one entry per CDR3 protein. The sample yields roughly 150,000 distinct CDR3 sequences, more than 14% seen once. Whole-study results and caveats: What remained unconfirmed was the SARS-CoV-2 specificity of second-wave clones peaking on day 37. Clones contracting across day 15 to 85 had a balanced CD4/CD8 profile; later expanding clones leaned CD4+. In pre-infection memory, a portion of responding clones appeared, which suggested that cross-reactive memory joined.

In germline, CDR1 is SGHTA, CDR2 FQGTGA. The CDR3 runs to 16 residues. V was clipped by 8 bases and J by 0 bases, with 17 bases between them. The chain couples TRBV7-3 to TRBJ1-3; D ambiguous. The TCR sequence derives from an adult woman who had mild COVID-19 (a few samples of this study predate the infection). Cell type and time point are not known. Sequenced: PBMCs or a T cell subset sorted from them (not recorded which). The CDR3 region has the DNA TGTGCCAGCCCGACCCGGGAACGTGTCTCTGGAAACACCATATATTTT. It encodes CASPTRERVSGNTIYF.